This TCR beta chain was profiled in a study of CD8+CD57+ T cells in acquired aplastic anemia. In the study overall: The sorted CD4+ and CD8+ cells yielded an average approximately 3 ug of DNA.

Regarding the study as a whole: Comparison of patients with controls identified nearly 30 shared CD8+ CDR3 sequences.

The length of the CDR3 is 13 residues. Germline V gene data show CDR1 as MNHNS and CDR2 as SASEGT. Deletions cut 1 base from V and 8 bases from J, with 9 bases between. CDR3 and TCR beta VDJ profiling relied on genomic DNA as the template. Using its own MiXCR run on the reads, TCRdb lists one record per CDR3 protein. The sample lists 95,000 to 150,000 distinct CDR3 sequences, approximately 36% occurring once. The table lists this clonotype with many counts. The antigen is undetermined. Sequencing was done on patients that had shown CD8+CD57+ cell expansion by flow cytometry. Therapy had not been given to patients before blood sampling.

This TCR was recovered from a human donor with aplastic anemia. J is TRBJ2-4 and V is TRBV6-1; maybe TRBD2 (6 bases). The specimen was sorted CD4+, CD8+, or CD8+CD57+ T cells (not recorded which) from PBMCs. The CDR3 DNA sequence: TGTGCCAGCAGTGAAGTAGGAGGGGACATTCAGTACTTC. Protein sequence: CASSEVGGDIQYF.